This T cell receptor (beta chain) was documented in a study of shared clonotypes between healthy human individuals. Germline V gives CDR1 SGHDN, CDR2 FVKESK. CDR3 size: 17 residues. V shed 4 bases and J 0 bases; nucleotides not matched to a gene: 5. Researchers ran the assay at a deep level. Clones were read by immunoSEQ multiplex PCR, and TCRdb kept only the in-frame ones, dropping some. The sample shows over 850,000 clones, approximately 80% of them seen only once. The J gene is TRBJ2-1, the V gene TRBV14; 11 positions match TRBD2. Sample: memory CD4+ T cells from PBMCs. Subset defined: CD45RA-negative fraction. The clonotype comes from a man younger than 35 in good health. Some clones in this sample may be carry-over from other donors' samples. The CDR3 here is CASSPIAGGSSYNEQFF. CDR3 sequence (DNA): TGTGCCAGCAGCCCGATAGCGGGAGGGAGCTCCTACAATGAGCAGTTCTTC.